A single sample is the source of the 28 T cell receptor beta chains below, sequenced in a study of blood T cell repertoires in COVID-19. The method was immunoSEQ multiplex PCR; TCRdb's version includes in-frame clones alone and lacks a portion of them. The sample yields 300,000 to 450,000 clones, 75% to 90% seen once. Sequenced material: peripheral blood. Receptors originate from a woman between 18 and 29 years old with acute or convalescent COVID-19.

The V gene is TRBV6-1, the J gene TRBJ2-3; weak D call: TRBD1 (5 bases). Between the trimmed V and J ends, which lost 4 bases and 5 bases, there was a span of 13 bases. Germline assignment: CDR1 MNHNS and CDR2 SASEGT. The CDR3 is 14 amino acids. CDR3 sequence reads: CASSVALQGDTQYF. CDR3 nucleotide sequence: TGTGCCAGCAGTGTAGCTCTTCAGGGAGATACGCAGTATTTT.

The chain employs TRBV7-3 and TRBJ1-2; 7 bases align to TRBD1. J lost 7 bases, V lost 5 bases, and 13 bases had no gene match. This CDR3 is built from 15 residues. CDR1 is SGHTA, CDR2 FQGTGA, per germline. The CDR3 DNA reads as TGTGCCAGCAGCCCAAGAGGGGACAGTGTCGGTGGCTACACCTTC. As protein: CASSPRGDSVGGYTF.

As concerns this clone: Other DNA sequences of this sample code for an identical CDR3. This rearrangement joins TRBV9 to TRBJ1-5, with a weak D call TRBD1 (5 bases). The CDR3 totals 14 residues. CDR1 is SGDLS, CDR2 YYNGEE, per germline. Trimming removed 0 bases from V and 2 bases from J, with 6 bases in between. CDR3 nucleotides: TGTGCCAGCAGCGTAGAAGGGGGCAATCAGCCCCAGCATTTT. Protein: CASSVEGGNQPQHF.

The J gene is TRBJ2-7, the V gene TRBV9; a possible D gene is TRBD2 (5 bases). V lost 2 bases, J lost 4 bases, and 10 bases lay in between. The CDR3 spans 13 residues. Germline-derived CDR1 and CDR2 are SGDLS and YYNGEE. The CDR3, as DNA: TGTGCCAGCAGCGTCGCGGGCTCTTACGAGCAGTACTTC. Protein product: CASSVAGSYEQYF.

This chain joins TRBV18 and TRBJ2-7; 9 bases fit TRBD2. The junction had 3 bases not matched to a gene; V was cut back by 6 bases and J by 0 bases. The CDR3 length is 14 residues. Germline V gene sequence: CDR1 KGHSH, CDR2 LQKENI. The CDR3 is CASSHSGSSYEQYF. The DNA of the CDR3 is TGTGCCAGCTCTCATAGCGGGAGCTCCTACGAGCAGTACTTC.

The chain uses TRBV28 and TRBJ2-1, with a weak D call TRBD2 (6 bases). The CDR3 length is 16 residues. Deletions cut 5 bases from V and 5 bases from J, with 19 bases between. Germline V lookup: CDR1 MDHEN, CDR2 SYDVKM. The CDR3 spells CASSPYPKDYNNEQFF. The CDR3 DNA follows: TGTGCCAGCAGTCCCTATCCGAAGGACTACAACAATGAGCAGTTCTTC.

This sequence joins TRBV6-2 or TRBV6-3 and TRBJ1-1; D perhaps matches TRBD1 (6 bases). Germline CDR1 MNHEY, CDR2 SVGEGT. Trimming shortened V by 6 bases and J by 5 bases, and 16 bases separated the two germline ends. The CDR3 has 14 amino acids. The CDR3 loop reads CASSVNREKTEAFF. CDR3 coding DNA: TGTGCCAGCAGCGTCAACAGGGAAAAGACTGAAGCTTTCTTT.

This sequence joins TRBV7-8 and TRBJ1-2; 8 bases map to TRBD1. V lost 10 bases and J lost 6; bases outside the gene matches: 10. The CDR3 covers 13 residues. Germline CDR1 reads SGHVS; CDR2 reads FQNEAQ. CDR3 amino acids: CATDITGGNGYTF. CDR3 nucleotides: TGTGCCACCGACATTACAGGGGGTAATGGCTACACCTTC.

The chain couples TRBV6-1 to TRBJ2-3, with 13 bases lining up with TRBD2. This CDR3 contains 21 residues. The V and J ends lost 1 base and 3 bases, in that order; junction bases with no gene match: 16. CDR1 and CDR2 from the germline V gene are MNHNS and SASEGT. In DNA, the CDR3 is TGTGCCAGCAGTGAAGGCCTGACTAGCGGGAGGTCAGGGGCTCGGACAGATACGCAGTATTTT. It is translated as CASSEGLTSGRSGARTDTQYF.

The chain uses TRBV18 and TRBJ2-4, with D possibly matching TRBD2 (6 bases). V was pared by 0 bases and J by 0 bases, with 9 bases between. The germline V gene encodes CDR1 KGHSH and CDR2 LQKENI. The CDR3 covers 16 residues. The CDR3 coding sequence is TGTGCCAGCTCACCACCGGGGGGAGAAGCCAAAAACATTCAGTACTTC. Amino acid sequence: CASSPPGGEAKNIQYF.

In DNA form, the CDR3 reads TGTGCCAGCAGTTTCCCCCCGCGGGGGGGAAAGCTGTTTTTT. Translating it yields CASSFPPRGGKLFF. This chain links TRBV28 with TRBJ1-4; D might be TRBD1 (5 bases). V was cut by 3 bases and J by 14 bases, with 19 bases left in between. From germline, CDR1 is MDHEN and CDR2 SYDVKM. The CDR3 runs 14 residues.

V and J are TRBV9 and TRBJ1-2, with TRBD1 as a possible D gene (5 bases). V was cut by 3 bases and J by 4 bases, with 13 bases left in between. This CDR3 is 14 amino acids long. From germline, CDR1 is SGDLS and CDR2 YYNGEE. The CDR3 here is CASSASDSLYGYTF. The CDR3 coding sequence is TGTGCCAGCAGCGCGAGCGACAGTCTCTATGGCTACACCTTC.

In nucleotides, the CDR3 is TGCGCCAGCAGCTTGGCCTATGGGCGGGGGGGCGCAGATACGCAGTATTTT. Protein product: CASSLAYGRGGADTQYF. The rearrangement uses TRBV5-1 and TRBJ2-3, with 9 bases that match TRBD2. J lost 4 bases, V lost 0 bases, and 9 bases had no gene match. The CDR3 spans 17 residues. Germline V lookup: CDR1 SGHRS, CDR2 YFSETQ.

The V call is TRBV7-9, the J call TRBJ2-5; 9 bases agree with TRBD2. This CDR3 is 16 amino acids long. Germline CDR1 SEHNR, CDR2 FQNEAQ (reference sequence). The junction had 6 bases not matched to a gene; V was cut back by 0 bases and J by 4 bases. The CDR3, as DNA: TGTGCCAGCAGCTTAGCGGGCGGGAGGGCAGGAGAGACCCAGTACTTC. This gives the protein CASSLAGGRAGETQYF.

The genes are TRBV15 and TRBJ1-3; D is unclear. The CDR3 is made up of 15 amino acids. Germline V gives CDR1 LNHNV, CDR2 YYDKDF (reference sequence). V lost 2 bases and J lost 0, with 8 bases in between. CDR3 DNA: TGTGCCACCAGCAGAAAATACAGCTCTGGAAACACCATATATTTT. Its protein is CATSRKYSSGNTIYF. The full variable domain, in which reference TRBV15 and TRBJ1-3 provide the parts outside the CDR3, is DAMVIQNPRYQVTQFGKPVTLSCSQTLNHNVMYWYQQKSSQAPKLLFHYYDKDFNNEADTPDNFQSRRPNTSFCFLDIRSPGLGDTAMYLCATSRKYSSGNTIYFGEGSWLTVV.

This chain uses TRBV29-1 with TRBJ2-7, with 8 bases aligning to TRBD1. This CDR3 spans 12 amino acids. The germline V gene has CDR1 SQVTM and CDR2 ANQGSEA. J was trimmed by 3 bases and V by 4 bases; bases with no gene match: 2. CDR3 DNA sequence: TGCAGCGTTGGGACAGGGAACTACGAGCAGTACTTC. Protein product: CSVGTGNYEQYF.

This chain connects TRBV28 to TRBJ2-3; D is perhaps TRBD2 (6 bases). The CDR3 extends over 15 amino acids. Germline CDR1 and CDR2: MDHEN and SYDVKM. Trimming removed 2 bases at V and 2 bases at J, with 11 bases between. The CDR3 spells CASSLVAEYTDTQYF. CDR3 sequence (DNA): TGTGCCAGCAGTTTAGTAGCGGAGTACACAGATACGCAGTATTTT.

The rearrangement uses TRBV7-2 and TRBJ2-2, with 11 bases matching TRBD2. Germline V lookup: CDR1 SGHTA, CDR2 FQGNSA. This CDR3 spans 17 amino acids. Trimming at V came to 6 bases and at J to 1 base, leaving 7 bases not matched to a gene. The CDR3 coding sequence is TGTGCCAGCAGATTCCCCACTAGCGGGGGGAACACCGGGGAGCTGTTTTTT. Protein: CASRFPTSGGNTGELFF. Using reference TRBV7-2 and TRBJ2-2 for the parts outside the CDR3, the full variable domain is GAGVSQSPSNKVTEKGKDVELRCDPISGHTALYWYRQSLGQGLEFLIYFQGNSAPDKSGLPSDRFSAERTGGSVSTLTIQRTQQEDSAVYLCASRFPTSGGNTGELFFGEGSRLTVL.

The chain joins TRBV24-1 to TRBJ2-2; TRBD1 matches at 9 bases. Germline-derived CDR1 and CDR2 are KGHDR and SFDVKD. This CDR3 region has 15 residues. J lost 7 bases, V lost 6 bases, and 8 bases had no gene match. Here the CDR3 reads CATSRNTGGRGELFF. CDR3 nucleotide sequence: TGTGCCACCAGTCGAAACACAGGGGGCCGCGGGGAGCTGTTTTTT.

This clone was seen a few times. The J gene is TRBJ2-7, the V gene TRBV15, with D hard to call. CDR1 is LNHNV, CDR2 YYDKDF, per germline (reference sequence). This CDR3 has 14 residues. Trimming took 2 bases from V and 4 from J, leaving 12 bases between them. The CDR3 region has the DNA TGTGCCACCAGCAGACTTACAGAGATTTACGAGCAGTACTTC. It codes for CATSRLTEIYEQYF.

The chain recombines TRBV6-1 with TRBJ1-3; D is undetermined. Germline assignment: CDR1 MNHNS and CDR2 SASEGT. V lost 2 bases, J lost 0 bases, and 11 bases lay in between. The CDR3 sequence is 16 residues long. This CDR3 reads CASSESSGSSGNTIYF. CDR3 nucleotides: TGTGCCAGCAGTGAATCGTCGGGGAGCTCTGGAAACACCATATATTTT.

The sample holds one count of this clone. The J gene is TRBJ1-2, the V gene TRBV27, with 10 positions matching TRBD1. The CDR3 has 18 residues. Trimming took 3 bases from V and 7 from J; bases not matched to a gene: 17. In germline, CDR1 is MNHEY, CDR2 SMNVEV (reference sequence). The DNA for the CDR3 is TGTGCCAGCAGTTTGGGAAGATCCGGGACAGGGGCATCGAGTGGCTACACCTTC. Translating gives CASSLGRSGTGASSGYTF.

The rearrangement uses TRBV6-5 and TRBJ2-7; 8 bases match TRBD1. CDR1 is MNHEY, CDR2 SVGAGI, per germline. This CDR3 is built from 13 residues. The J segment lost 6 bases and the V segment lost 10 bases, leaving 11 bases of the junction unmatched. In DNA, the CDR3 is TGTGCCACCGGACAGGGACGTTCGAGCGAGCAGTACTTC. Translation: CATGQGRSSEQYF.

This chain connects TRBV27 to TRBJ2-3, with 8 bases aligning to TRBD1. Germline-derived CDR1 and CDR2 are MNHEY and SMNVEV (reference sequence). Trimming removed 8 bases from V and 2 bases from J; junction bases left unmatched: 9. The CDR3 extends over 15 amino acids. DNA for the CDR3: TGTGCCAGCCGGCGACAGGGGACAGACACAGATACGCAGTATTTT. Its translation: CASRRQGTDTDTQYF.

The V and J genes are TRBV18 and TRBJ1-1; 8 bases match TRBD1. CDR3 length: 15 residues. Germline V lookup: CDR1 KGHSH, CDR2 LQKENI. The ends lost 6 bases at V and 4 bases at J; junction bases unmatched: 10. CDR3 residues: CASSPDRVPATEAFF. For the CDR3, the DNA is TGTGCCAGCTCCCCGGACAGGGTCCCCGCCACTGAAGCTTTCTTT.

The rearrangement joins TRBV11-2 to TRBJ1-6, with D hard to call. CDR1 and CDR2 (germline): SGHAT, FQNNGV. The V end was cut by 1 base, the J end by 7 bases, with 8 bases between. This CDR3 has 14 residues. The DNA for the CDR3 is TGTGCCAGCAGCTTAGGGGCAACCAATTCACCCCTCCACTTT. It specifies CASSLGATNSPLHF.

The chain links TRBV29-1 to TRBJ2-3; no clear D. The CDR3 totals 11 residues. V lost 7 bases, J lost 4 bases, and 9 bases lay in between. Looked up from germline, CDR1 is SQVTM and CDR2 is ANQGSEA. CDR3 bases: TGCAGCGGTGGTACAGCAGATACGCAGTATTTT. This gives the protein CSGGTADTQYF.

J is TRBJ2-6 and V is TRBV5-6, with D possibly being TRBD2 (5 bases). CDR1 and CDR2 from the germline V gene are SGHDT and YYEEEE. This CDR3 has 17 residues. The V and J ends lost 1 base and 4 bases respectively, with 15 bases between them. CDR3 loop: CASSLLWESAGANVLTF. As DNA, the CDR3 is TGTGCCAGCAGCTTGTTGTGGGAGTCAGCCGGGGCCAACGTCCTGACTTTC.